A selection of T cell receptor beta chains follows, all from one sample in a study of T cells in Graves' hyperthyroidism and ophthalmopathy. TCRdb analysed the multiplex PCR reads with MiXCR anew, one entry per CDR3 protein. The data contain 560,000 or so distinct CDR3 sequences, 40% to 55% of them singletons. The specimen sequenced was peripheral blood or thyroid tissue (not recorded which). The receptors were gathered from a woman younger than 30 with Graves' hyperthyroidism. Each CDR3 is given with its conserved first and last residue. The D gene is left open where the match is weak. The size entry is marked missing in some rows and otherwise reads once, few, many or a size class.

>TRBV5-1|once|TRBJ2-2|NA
TGCGCCAGCAGCTTGCTAGGCCACACCGGGGAGCTGTTTTTT
CASSLLGHTGELFF
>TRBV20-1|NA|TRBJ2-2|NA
TGCAGTGCTAGACGGGGGAGCTCACGAACCGGGGAGCTGTTTTTT
CSARRGSSRTGELFF
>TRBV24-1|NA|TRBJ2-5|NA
TGTGCCACCAGTGCTAGGGGGGGGCTAGAGACCCAGTACTTC
CATSARGGLETQYF
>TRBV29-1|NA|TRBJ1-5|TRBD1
TGCAGCGCTAGACAGGGGACAAAGCCCCAGCATTTT
CSARQGTKPQHF
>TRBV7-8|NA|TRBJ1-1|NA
TGTGCCAGCATCAGTGACAGGCGCACTGAAGCTTTCTTT
CASISDRRTEAFF
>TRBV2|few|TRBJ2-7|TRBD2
TGTGCCAGCAGTTACTCGATAGCGGGAGGGCGGGACGAGCAGTACTTC
CASSYSIAGGRDEQYF
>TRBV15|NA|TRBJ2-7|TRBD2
TGTGCCACCAGCACCTCTAGCGGGAGGGACTACGAGCAGTACTTC
CATSTSSGRDYEQYF
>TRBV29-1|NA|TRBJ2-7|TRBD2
TGCAGCGGGAAGACTAGCGGGAGTTTCTACGAGCAGTACTTC
CSGKTSGSFYEQYF
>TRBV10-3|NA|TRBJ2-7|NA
TGTGCCATCGGGGGCGAGCGGGTAGGGATGGAGCAGTACTTC
CAIGGERVGMEQYF
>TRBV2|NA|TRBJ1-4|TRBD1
TGTGCCAGCAGTGGGGACAGGGGGCCTGAAAAACTGTTTTTT
CASSGDRGPEKLFF
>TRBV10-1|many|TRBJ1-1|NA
TGCGCCAGCAGTGATAGCCACACTGAAGCTTTCTTT
CASSDSHTEAFF
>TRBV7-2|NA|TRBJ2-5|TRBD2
TGTGCCAGCAGCCCCGGCACTATAGCGGGAGGGGGGGAGACCCAGTACTTC
CASSPGTIAGGGETQYF
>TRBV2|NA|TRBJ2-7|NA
TGTGCCAGCAATGGACAGTTCTACGAGCAGTACTTC
CASNGQFYEQYF
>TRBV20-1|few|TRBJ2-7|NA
TGCAGTGCTAGGACAGATGTCGAGCAGTACTTC
CSARTDVEQYF
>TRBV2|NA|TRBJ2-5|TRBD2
TGTGCCAGCAGTAGGGACCTAGCGGGGCTCCAAGAGACCCAGTACTTC
CASSRDLAGLQETQYF
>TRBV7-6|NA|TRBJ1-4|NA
TGTGCCAGCAGCCGGGACTTCCCAACTAATGAAAAACTGTTTTTT
CASSRDFPTNEKLFF
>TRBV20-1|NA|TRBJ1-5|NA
TGCAGTGCTAGGACACCCTCTAGTAATCAGCCCCAGCATTTT
CSARTPSSNQPQHF
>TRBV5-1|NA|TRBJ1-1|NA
TGCGCCAGCAGCCGGATGGACGGGAATGAAGCTTTCTTT
CASSRMDGNEAFF
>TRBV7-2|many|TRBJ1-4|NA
TGTGCCAGCAGCCATACACGCACCGCAACTAATGAAAAACTGTTTTTT
CASSHTRTATNEKLFF
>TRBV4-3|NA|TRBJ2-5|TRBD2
TGCGCCAGCAGCCAAGTAGCGGGCACCTCGGAGACCCAGTACTTC
CASSQVAGTSETQYF
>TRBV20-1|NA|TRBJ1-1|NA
TGCAGTGCTAGAGATGGGGTGACTGAAGCTTTCTTT
CSARDGVTEAFF
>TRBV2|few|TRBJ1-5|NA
TGTGCCAGCAGTTACGCAGGGATTAGCAATCAGCCCCAGCATTTT
CASSYAGISNQPQHF